The 15 T cell receptor beta chains given below trace back to one sample, sequenced in a study of CD8 T cells in ankylosing spondylitis. TCRdb analysed the 5' RACE reads with MiXCR anew, one entry per CDR3 protein. The sample includes just over 150,000 distinct CDR3 sequences, 18% of them seen just once. The sample comprised blood, either unsorted or a sorted T cell fraction (not recorded which). The origin of the receptors is a male donor with ankylosing spondylitis or in good health (not recorded which).

There are many counts of this clonotype. This chain joins TRBV20-1 and TRBJ2-7; 7 bases fit TRBD1. In germline, CDR1 is DFQATT, CDR2 SNEGSKA (reference sequence). V trimming: 4 bases; J trimming: 3 bases; junction bases outside the gene matches: 12. The CDR3 has 15 residues. CDR3 bases: TGCAGTGCTACCGGACAGGACGGGGTTTTCTACGAGCAGTACTTC. Translation: CSATGQDGVFYEQYF.

The J gene is TRBJ2-7, the V gene TRBV5-1; no definite D call. V was pared by 0 bases and J by 4 bases, with 11 bases between. The germline V gene encodes CDR1 SGHRS and CDR2 YFSETQ. The CDR3 loop spans 14 amino acids. CDR3 DNA: TGCGCCAGCAGCTTGGCGGACGGCCCTTACGAGCAGTACTTC. Amino acid sequence: CASSLADGPYEQYF.

In this sample, this clonotype turned up a few times. The chain has TRBV12-3 or TRBV12-4 and TRBJ2-7, with D possibly being TRBD2 (6 bases). Trimming cost V 1 base and J 2 bases, with 9 bases left between them. The CDR3 is 14 residues long. CDR3 protein: CASSLGGLPYEQYF. CDR3 bases: TGTGCCAGCAGTTTAGGCGGACTACCCTACGAGCAGTACTTC.

CDR3 nucleotides: TGTGCCAGCAGTGAAAAAGAAAGCGGGAGGGCCGATTTGAAAGATACGCAGTATTTT. This encodes CASSEKESGRADLKDTQYF. The chain recombines TRBV6-1 with TRBJ2-3; 10 bases fit TRBD2. Trimming took 2 bases from V and 5 from J; bases not matched to a gene: 16. The CDR3 totals 19 residues. Germline V gene data show CDR1 as MNHNS and CDR2 as SASEGT.

The chain has TRBV28 and TRBJ1-3; D not certain. The CDR3 sequence is 14 residues long. V shed 4 bases and J shed 4 bases, with 11 bases lying between them. In germline, CDR1 is MDHEN, CDR2 SYDVKM. The CDR3 region is CASSSREKGNTIYF. The CDR3, as DNA: TGTGCCAGCAGTTCGCGGGAGAAGGGAAACACCATATATTTT.

Ten or more counts support this clonotype. The DNA of the CDR3 is TGTGCCAGCAGCTTCCCTTATCGGACTAGCGGGATTCGGAATGAGCAGTTCTTC. Its protein is CASSFPYRTSGIRNEQFF. The chain is built from TRBV11-1 and TRBJ2-1; TRBD2 matches 12 bases. Germline loops: CDR1 SGHAT, CDR2 FQDESV (reference sequence). The length of the CDR3 is 18 residues. Germline trimming cut 3 bases from V and 7 bases from J; bases unmatched to any gene: 13.

The sample holds a few counts of this clonotype. This rearrangement joins TRBV9 to TRBJ2-1; D is unclear. Per the germline V gene, CDR1 is SGDLS and CDR2 is YYNGEE. Trimming pared 3 bases from V and 4 bases from J, leaving 11 bases between. The CDR3 has 14 amino acids. Here the CDR3 reads CASSEILSYNEQFF. In DNA form, the CDR3 reads TGTGCCAGCAGCGAAATTTTAAGTTACAATGAGCAGTTCTTC.

The chain has TRBV28 and TRBJ1-1; D call uncertain. Deletions cut 6 bases from V and 5 bases from J, with 4 bases between. From germline, CDR1 is MDHEN and CDR2 SYDVKM. The CDR3 covers 10 residues. CDR3 amino acids: CASSRTEAFF. In DNA, the CDR3 is TGTGCCAGCAGCCGTACTGAAGCTTTCTTT.

This clonotype was counted ten times or more. V gene TRBV21-1 combines with J gene TRBJ1-2. TRBV21-1 is a pseudogene. This CDR3 spans 15 amino acids. This CDR3 reads CASSTRSGTNYGYTF. The CDR3, as DNA: TGTGCCAGCAGCACTAGATCCGGGACTAACTATGGCTACACCTTC.

This clonotype was seen many times. The chain has TRBV7-6 and TRBJ1-1; D gene unclear. Trimming stripped 5 bases from V and 1 base from J, with 11 bases between. The CDR3 length is 14 residues. The germline V gene encodes CDR1 SGHVS and CDR2 FNYEAQ. The CDR3 DNA sequence: TGTGCCAGCAGCCTGGCGGCAGCGAACACTGAAGCTTTCTTT. Translating it yields CASSLAAANTEAFF.

At least ten counts were recorded for this clonotype. The chain joins TRBV27 to TRBJ2-3; D is possibly TRBD2 (5 bases). V lost 2 bases and J lost 0, with 12 bases in between. This CDR3 contains 16 residues. The germline CDR1 and CDR2 sequences are MNHEY and SMNVEV (reference sequence). The chain's CDR3 is CASSLAVGASTDTQYF. The CDR3 DNA follows: TGTGCCAGCAGTTTAGCAGTGGGAGCTAGCACAGATACGCAGTATTTT.

The chain combines TRBV29-1 with TRBJ2-1; D gene uncertain. Germline CDR1 is SQVTM and CDR2 is ANQGSEA. The CDR3 is 16 residues long. V gave up 3 bases and J gave up 5 bases, with 20 bases separating them. CDR3 sequence (DNA): TGCAGCGTTGACTTCATTAGGAACGCCCGGGACAATGAGCAGTTCTTC. Its translation: CSVDFIRNARDNEQFF.

This clonotype was detected many times. V gene TRBV24-1 combines with J gene TRBJ2-1; a possible D gene is TRBD2 (5 bases). Germline CDR1 is KGHDR and CDR2 is SFDVKD. The CDR3 sequence is 18 residues long. With 0 bases removed from V and 4 bases from J, the gap between germline ends came to 18 bases. This CDR3 reads CATSDLLPLVGDYNEQFF. The CDR3, as DNA: TGTGCCACCAGTGATTTGCTTCCCCTAGTGGGAGATTACAATGAGCAGTTCTTC.

This rearrangement joins TRBV5-1 to TRBJ2-2, with 7 bases that match TRBD2. Germline trimming cut 1 base from V and 1 base from J; bases unmatched to any gene: 4. CDR1 and CDR2 (germline): SGHRS, YFSETQ. CDR3 length: 16 residues. CDR3 loop: CASSLRIAGNTGELFF. The DNA for the CDR3 is TGCGCCAGCAGCTTGAGAATAGCGGGGAACACCGGGGAGCTGTTTTTT.

The chain carries TRBV5-1 and TRBJ2-1; maybe TRBD1 (6 bases). Trimming stripped 6 bases from V and 3 bases from J, with 19 bases between. Germline V gene data show CDR1 as SGHRS and CDR2 as YFSETQ. The CDR3 is 16 residues long. CDR3 coding DNA: TGCGCCAGCAAACCGAGGACAGTTGAGAGCTACAATGAGCAGTTCTTC. The encoded protein is CASKPRTVESYNEQFF.